What follows describes a single T cell receptor beta chain. The data were obtained in a study of preoperative IRX-2 immunotherapy in early breast cancer. Repertoires were generated with immunoSEQ multiplex PCR, while TCRdb's copy carries only in-frame clones and drops some. The sample consists of 35,000 to 40,000 clones, 65% to 90% of them appearing once. Documented treatment: preoperative locoregional IRX-2 cytokine immunotherapy. Preoperative locoregional IRX-2 cytokine immunotherapy was tested in the phase Ib source study. The source of this sequence is a human donor with breast cancer. This specimen consisted of lymph node tissue, obtained after IRX-2 immunotherapy.

Written as DNA, the CDR3 is TGTGCCATCAGTGAGATGACCGCCCTCGGCTACACCTTC. Amino acid sequence: CAISEMTALGYTF. This chain uses TRBV10-3 with TRBJ1-2, with D hard to call. Germline assignment: CDR1 ENHRY and CDR2 SYGVKD. The CDR3 covers 13 residues. Trimming left V 2 bases short and J 8 bases short, with 12 bases between.